Listed below are T cell receptor beta chains from one sample, sequenced in a study of T cells in Graves' hyperthyroidism and ophthalmopathy. TCRdb fed the multiplex PCR reads into MiXCR, producing one record per CDR3 protein. The sample consists of hundreds of thousands of distinct CDR3 sequences, around 39% of them appearing once. Input material: blood. The receptors were gathered from a man between 18 and 29 years old with Graves' hyperthyroidism. The CDR3 runs from the conserved cysteine through the conserved F or W. D genes are given only for firm matches. Clone size is not always given. Where it is, it says once, few, many or a class for expanded clones.

TRBD1 15 TRBJ1-1 few TRBV7-9 TGTGCCACTGACAGGGAGGATAGGTTGAACACTGAAGCTTTCTTT CATDREDRLNTEAFF
. 14 TRBJ1-1 . TRBV20-1 TGCAGTGCTTGGTCGGGCAGCATGAACACTGAAGCTTTCTTT CSAWSGSMNTEAFF
. 14 TRBJ1-5 . TRBV24-1 TGTGCCACCATGGACGGATTGGGGCATCAGCCCCAGCATTTT CATMDGLGHQPQHF
. 15 TRBJ1-1 many TRBV19 TGTGCCAGTAGTTCACGACACGGGTCGGGCACTGAAGCTTTCTTT CASSSRHGSGTEAFF
. 15 TRBJ1-1 many TRBV20-1 TGCAGTGCTAAGGAGGGGCTCCAATTGTACACTGAAGCTTTCTTT CSAKEGLQLYTEAFF
. 13 TRBJ2-7 . TRBV19 TGTGCCAGCGACAATCGAATTTCCTACGAGCAGTACTTC CASDNRISYEQYF
. 14 TRBJ1-1 many TRBV19 TGTGCCAGTACCCCAACCCGACCGAACACTGAAGCTTTCTTT CASTPTRPNTEAFF
. 8 TRBJ1-1 many TRBV20-1 TGCAGTGCTGGAGAAGCTTTCTTT CSAGEAFF
. 11 TRBJ1-4 many TRBV7-9 TGTGCCACCTCCCTTGGGGATAAACTGTTTTTT CATSLGDKLFF
. 13 TRBJ2-7 . TRBV10-3 TGTGCCATCAGAGGGGTGAACTCCTACGAGCAGTACTTC CAIRGVNSYEQYF
. 13 TRBJ1-1 few TRBV11-3 TGTGCCAGCAGCGTTAGCGGATACACTGAAGCTTTCTTT CASSVSGYTEAFF
. 13 TRBJ2-7 few TRBV12-3/TRBV12-4 TGTGCCAGCAGACCGCCCGGCAGGGACGAGCAGTACTTC CASRPPGRDEQYF
. 11 TRBJ1-1 . TRBV15 TGTGCCACCAGCAGGGGGGCTGAAGCTTTCTTT CATSRGAEAFF
. 15 TRBJ2-2 . TRBV7-9 TGTGCCAGCAGCTCCTGGACAGCGAACACTGGGGAGCTGTTTTTT CASSSWTANTGELFF
TRBD2 16 TRBJ2-5 . TRBV2 TGTGCCAGCAGTTACGGGACTAGCGGGGTGATGGAGACCCAGTACTTC CASSYGTSGVMETQYF
TRBD1 19 TRBJ1-5 few TRBV19 TGTGCCAGTAGTATTAGGGTTTGGGACAGGGAAACGAGCAATCAGCCCCAGCATTTT CASSIRVWDRETSNQPQHF
TRBD1 15 TRBJ2-7 many TRBV12-3/TRBV12-4 TGTGCCAGCAGTACGGGACAGGGGGCGACCTACGAGCAGTACTTC CASSTGQGATYEQYF
. 18 TRBJ1-1 many TRBV19 TGTGCCAGTAAACCCCAAGAAGGGAGAGGAGGGATGAACACTGAAGCTTTCTTT CASKPQEGRGGMNTEAFF
. 15 TRBJ1-6 . TRBV10-3 TGTGCCAGCGTGTTCTTCGTAGAGAATAATTCACCCCTCCACTTT CASVFFVENNSPLHF
TRBD2 15 TRBJ2-5 once TRBV7-3 TGTGCCAGCAGCTTAACGGGACTAGCGGGAGAGACCCAGTACTTC CASSLTGLAGETQYF
. 16 TRBJ2-2 . TRBV7-2 TGTGCCAGCAGCTTAGCGGGGACGCAAAGGACCGGGGAGCTGTTTTTT CASSLAGTQRTGELFF
TRBD1 12 TRBJ1-2 once TRBV12-3/TRBV12-4 TGTGCCAGCACCAGGGGGGGGGTTGGCTACACCTTC CASTRGGVGYTF
. 13 TRBJ2-2 many TRBV25-1 TGTGCCAGCAGAGTAGCGAACACCGGGGAGCTGTTTTTT CASRVANTGELFF
. 15 TRBJ2-3 . TRBV7-9 TGTGCCACCAGCCAGGGACGACAGAACACAGATACGCAGTATTTT CATSQGRQNTDTQYF
. 12 TRBJ2-5 many TRBV2 TGTGCCAGCAGCGCCCCCGAGGGGACCCAGTACTTC CASSAPEGTQYF
. 14 TRBJ2-2 few TRBV2 TGTGCCAGCAGGGAGGGGGCGAACACCGGGGAGCTGTTTTTT CASREGANTGELFF
TRBD1 14 TRBJ1-5 once TRBV10-3 TGTGCCATCAGCGCACAGGGGAACAATCAGCCCCAGCATTTT CAISAQGNNQPQHF